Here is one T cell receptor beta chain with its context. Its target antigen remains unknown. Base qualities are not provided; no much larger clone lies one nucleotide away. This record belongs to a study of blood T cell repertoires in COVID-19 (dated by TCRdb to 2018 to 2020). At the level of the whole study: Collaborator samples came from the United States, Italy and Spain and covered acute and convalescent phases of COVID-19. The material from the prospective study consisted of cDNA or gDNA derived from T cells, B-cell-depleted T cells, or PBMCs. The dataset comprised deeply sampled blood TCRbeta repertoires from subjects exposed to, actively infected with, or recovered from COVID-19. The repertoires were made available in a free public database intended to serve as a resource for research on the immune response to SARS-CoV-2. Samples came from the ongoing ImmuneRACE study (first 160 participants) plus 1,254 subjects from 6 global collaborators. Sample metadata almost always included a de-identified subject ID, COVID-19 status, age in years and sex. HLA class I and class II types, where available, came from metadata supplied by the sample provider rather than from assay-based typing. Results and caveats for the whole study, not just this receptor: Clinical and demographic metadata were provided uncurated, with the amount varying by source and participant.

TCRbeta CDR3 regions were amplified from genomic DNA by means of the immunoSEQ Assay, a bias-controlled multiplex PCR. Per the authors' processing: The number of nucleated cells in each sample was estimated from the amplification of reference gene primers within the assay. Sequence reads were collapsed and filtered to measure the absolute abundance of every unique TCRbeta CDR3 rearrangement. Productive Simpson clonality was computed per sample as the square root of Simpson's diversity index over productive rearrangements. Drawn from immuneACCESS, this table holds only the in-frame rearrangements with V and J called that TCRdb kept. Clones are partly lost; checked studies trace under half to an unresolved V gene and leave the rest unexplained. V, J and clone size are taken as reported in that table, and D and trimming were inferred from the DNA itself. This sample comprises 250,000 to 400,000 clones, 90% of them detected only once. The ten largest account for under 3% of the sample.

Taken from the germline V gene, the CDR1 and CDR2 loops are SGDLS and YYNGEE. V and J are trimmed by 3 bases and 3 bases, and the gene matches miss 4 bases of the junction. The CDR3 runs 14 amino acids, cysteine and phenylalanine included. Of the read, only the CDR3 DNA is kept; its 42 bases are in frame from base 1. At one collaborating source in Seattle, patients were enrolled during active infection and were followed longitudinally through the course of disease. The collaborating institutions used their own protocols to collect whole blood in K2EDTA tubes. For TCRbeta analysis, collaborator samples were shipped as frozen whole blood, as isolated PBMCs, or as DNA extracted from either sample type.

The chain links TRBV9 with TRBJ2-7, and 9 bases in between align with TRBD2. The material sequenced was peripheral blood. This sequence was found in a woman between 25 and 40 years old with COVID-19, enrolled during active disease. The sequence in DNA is TGTGCCAGCAGCGCGACTAGCGGAGGCTACGAGCAGTACTTC. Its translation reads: CASSATSGGYEQYF.